This is a list of T cell receptor beta chains from one sample in a study of vaccination effects on CD4 cells after COVID-19. These receptors are not linked to any known antigen. Generated by immunoSEQ multiplex PCR, the TCRdb table keeps only in-frame clones and is missing some. The sample holds roughly 42,000 clones, around 77% seen once. Sequencing was performed on CD4+ T cells from PBMCs cultured with HCoV-NL63 spike peptides, taken before COVID-19 vaccination. These receptors originate from a human donor who received a COVID-19 vaccine. Each CDR3 is given with its conserved first and last residue. The order of the fields is J gene, D gene, clone size, V gene, CDR3 protein, CDR3 DNA. D genes are given only for firm matches. Clone sizes are given selectively: once, few, many, or a class where the clone is expanded.

>TRBJ2-3|.|.|TRBV9
CASNRADTQYF
TGTGCCAGCAACCGCGCAGATACGCAGTATTTT
>TRBJ2-3|.|once|TRBV7-9
CASSLADRGYSTDTQYF
TGTGCCAGCAGCTTAGCCGATCGAGGATATAGCACAGATACGCAGTATTTT
>TRBJ1-5|TRBD1|.|TRBV19
CASSMTGGRGNQPQHF
TGTGCCAGTAGTATGACAGGGGGTAGGGGCAATCAGCCCCAGCATTTT
>TRBJ1-2|TRBD1|.|TRBV12-3/TRBV12-4
CASSPRQGNGYTF
TGTGCCAGCAGTCCCCGACAGGGGAATGGCTACACCTTC
>TRBJ1-2|TRBD1|.|TRBV30
CASHRDSDNYGYTF
TGTGCCTCTCACCGGGACAGCGATAACTATGGCTACACCTTC
>TRBJ2-5|.|.|TRBV12-1
CASSFGLARQETQYF
TGTGCCAGCAGCTTTGGGCTGGCCCGACAAGAGACCCAGTACTTC
>TRBJ2-1|TRBD1|.|TRBV4-1
CASSQDTGGYYNEQFF
TGCGCCAGCAGCCAAGATACAGGGGGTTACTACAATGAGCAGTTCTTC
>TRBJ2-3|TRBD1|.|TRBV11-2
CASSPDRDWQYF
TGTGCCAGCAGCCCCGACAGGGATTGGCAGTATTTT
>TRBJ2-1|TRBD1|.|TRBV3-1/TRBV3-2
CASKPGGSYNEQFF
TGTGCCAGCAAGCCAGGGGGCTCCTACAATGAGCAGTTCTTC
>TRBJ1-1|TRBD1|once|TRBV5-4
CASRLRQGLGAFF
TGTGCCAGCAGGCTTCGACAGGGGCTTGGAGCTTTCTTT